This T cell receptor (beta chain) derives from a study of CD8 T cell repertoires and HIV-1 epitope variants. Study background: Epitopes were three Gag families plus Nef HW9 and YT9. The baseline condition was 1M T cells left uncultured. General study results and limits: Only beta chains were identified, marking proliferation to antigen, not function.

Profiling relied on immunoSEQ multiplex PCR, and the TCRdb table lists in-frame clones only, not all of them. Seen here are some 2,500 clones, around 67% observed once, and the top ten hold approximately 40%. Notes on this clone: Its antigen is as yet unknown.

Germline CDR1 and CDR2: SGHRS and YFSETQ. Trimming pared 4 bases from V and 6 bases from J, leaving 23 bases between. The CDR3 loop spans 17 amino acids. This receptor was identified in a male donor with HIV. The chain employs TRBV5-1 and TRBJ1-5; D ambiguous. Input material: cultured CD8+ T cells derived from PBMCs. This chain's CDR3 is CASSPVPDIGRAQPQHF. Written as DNA, the CDR3 is TGCGCCAGCAGCCCGGTACCTGACATCGGGAGGGCTCAGCCCCAGCATTTT.